The 15 T cell receptor beta chains reported below all come from one sample, sequenced in a study of blood T cell repertoires in COVID-19. Produced via immunoSEQ multiplex PCR; TCRdb's table is partial and in-frame only. The sample lists 200,000 or so clones, roughly 89% occurring once. Sequencing input: PBMCs or T cells enriched from blood (not recorded which). The receptors stem from a woman aged 40 to 49 with acute COVID-19.

J is TRBJ1-2 and V is TRBV6-5, with TRBD1 identical over 7 bases. J lost 6 bases, V lost 4 bases, and 14 bases had no gene match. This CDR3 contains 16 residues. Germline CDR1 and CDR2: MNHEY and SVGAGI. CDR3 coding DNA: TGTGCCAGCAGTTTTTCTCATACGGGGACAGAAAATGGCTACACCTTC. It is translated as CASSFSHTGTENGYTF.

The chain joins TRBV2 to TRBJ1-2; TRBD1 matches 9 bases. V trimming: 6 bases; J trimming: 4 bases; junction bases outside the gene matches: 12. The CDR3 is made up of 16 amino acids. Germline V lookup: CDR1 SNHLY, CDR2 FYNNEI. CDR3 in DNA: TGTGCCAGCAGGGGGGTCGGGACAGGGTACGGCTATGGCTACACCTTC. Its protein product is CASRGVGTGYGYGYTF.

The chain carries TRBV4-3 and TRBJ2-7, with TRBD2 identical over 9 bases. The CDR3 covers 18 residues. Germline loops: CDR1 LGHNA, CDR2 YSLEER. The V and J ends lost 0 bases and 7 bases, in that order; junction bases with no gene match: 16. The CDR3 DNA is TGCGCCAGCAGCCAAGAGCTGTCTGCAGCGGGGGGCTTGGGAGAGCAGTACTTC. It specifies CASSQELSAAGGLGEQYF.

The chain employs TRBV24-1 and TRBJ2-2, with 8 bases fitting TRBD1. Germline CDR1 KGHDR, CDR2 SFDVKD. The junction had 5 bases not matched to a gene; V was cut back by 11 bases and J by 4 bases. This CDR3 spans 13 amino acids. CDR3 in amino acids: CASQGAPTGELFF. The CDR3 DNA reads as TGTGCCAGCCAGGGGGCACCCACCGGGGAGCTGTTTTTT.

The CDR3, as DNA: TGTGCCAGCAGTCCTTCCGGGACAGGGCTCGACACTGAAGCTTTCTTT. Its protein is CASSPSGTGLDTEAFF. The chain combines TRBV6-6 with TRBJ1-1; 9 bases are a match to TRBD1. From germline, CDR1 is MNHNY and CDR2 SVGAGI (reference sequence). V was clipped by 5 bases and J by 3 bases; unmatched bases: 10. This CDR3 is 16 amino acids long.

As to this clone: The junction departs from the called germline gene at one end, perhaps through a read error. This chain uses TRBV12-3 or TRBV12-4 with TRBJ1-2; D call uncertain. CDR3 length: 13 residues. This chain's CDR3 is CASSRPVEKGLHF. In nucleotides, the CDR3 is TGTGCCAGCAGTAGACCGGTGGAGAAAGGCCTACACTTC.

The V and J genes are TRBV11-2 and TRBJ1-2; 8 bases line up with TRBD1. The CDR3 loop spans 15 amino acids. Germline V CDR1 and CDR2: SGHAT, FQNNGV. Trimming cost V 4 bases and J 2 bases; bases outside gene matches: 6. CDR3 loop: CASSSQRTGNYGYTF. CDR3 nucleotide sequence: TGTGCCAGCAGCTCCCAGCGGACAGGGAACTATGGCTACACCTTC.

The rearrangement links TRBV6-2 or TRBV6-3 to TRBJ1-3, with D unresolved. Germline lookup yields CDR1 MNHEY and CDR2 SVGEGT. This CDR3 spans 14 amino acids. Between the trimmed V and J ends, which lost 6 bases and 3 bases, there was a span of 12 bases. The DNA of the CDR3 is TGTGCCAGCAGCATATCGGCGGGTGGAAACACCATATATTTT. Amino acids: CASSISAGGNTIYF.

This clone has a single count. The gene calls are TRBV7-9 and TRBJ1-2; D not resolved. Trimming stripped 1 base from V and 6 bases from J, with 9 bases between. The CDR3 totals 13 residues. Germline CDR1 SEHNR, CDR2 FQNEAQ (reference sequence). This CDR3 is CASSLVEGDGYTF. CDR3 nucleotide sequence: TGTGCCAGCAGCTTAGTTGAGGGCGATGGCTACACCTTC. Supplemented by reference TRBV7-9 and TRBJ1-2, the full variable domain reads DTGVSQNPRHKITKRGQNVTFRCDPISEHNRLYWYRQTLGQGPEFLTYFQNEAQLEKSRLLSDRFSAERPKGSFSTLEIQRTEQGDSAMYLCASSLVEGDGYTFGSGTRLTVV.

V is TRBV5-6 and J is TRBJ1-1; a weak D match, TRBD1 (6 bases). V was pared by 5 bases and J by 0 bases, with 20 bases between. This CDR3 has 17 amino acids. The germline V gene encodes CDR1 SGHDT and CDR2 YYEEEE. For the CDR3, the DNA is TGTGCCAGCAGTCGTAGAACCGGGACACCCATGAACACTGAAGCTTTCTTT. Protein sequence: CASSRRTGTPMNTEAFF.

The chain couples TRBV7-8 to TRBJ2-4; 11 bases fit TRBD2. J was trimmed by 3 bases and V by 1 base; bases with no gene match: 11. The CDR3 has 19 amino acids. Germline CDR1 SGHVS, CDR2 FQNEAQ. CDR3 sequence: CASSLERLAGGPGKNIQYF. The CDR3 nucleotides read TGTGCCAGCAGCTTAGAACGGCTAGCGGGGGGACCGGGCAAAAACATTCAGTACTTC.

CDR3 DNA: TGTGCCAGCAGTCCACCTGGGGGCCTCGTAGGAGGCTACACCTTC. Translating it yields CASSPPGGLVGGYTF. This chain links TRBV2 with TRBJ1-2, with a possible D match to TRBD1 (6 bases). CDR3 length: 15 amino acids. Trimming shortened V by 5 bases and J by 8 bases, and 21 bases separated the two germline ends. Germline loops: CDR1 SNHLY, CDR2 FYNNEI.

The rearrangement uses TRBV19 and TRBJ1-2; no definite D call. Germline-derived CDR1 and CDR2 are LNHDA and SQIVND (reference sequence). The V end lost 4 bases, the J end lost 6 bases, and 6 bases lay between the germline ends. This CDR3 comprises 11 residues. The CDR3 is CASSSGNGYTF. The CDR3, as DNA: TGTGCCAGTAGTAGCGGAAATGGCTACACCTTC.

The CDR3 DNA reads TGTGCCAGCTCACCAGGACTTAACTATGGCTACACCTTC. Amino acid sequence: CASSPGLNYGYTF. This chain connects TRBV18 to TRBJ1-2; D is unresolved. The CDR3 totals 13 residues. Trimming took off 2 bases at V and 1 base at J, with 5 bases between the two ends. From germline, CDR1 is KGHSH and CDR2 LQKENI.

This clone was seen only once. The chain recombines TRBV7-9 with TRBJ2-1; TRBD2 aligns across 8 bases. Germline V gene data show CDR1 as SEHNR and CDR2 as FQNEAQ (reference sequence). The CDR3 totals 15 residues. Trimming at V came to 5 bases and at J to 4 bases, leaving 7 bases not matched to a gene. The CDR3 sequence is CASSMTSVPYNEQFF. For the CDR3, the DNA is TGTGCCAGCAGCATGACTAGCGTCCCTTACAATGAGCAGTTCTTC.